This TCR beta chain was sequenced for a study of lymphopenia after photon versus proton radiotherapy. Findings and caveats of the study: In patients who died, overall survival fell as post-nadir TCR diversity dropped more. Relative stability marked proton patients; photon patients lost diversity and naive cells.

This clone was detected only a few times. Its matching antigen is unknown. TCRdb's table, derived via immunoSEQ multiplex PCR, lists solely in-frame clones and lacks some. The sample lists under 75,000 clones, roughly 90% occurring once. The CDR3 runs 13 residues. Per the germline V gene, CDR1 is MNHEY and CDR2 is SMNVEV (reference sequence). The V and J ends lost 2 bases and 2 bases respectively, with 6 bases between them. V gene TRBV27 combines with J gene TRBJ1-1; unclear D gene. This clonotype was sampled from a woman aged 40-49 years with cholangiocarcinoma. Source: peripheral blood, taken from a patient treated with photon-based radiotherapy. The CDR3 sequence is CASSLGLNTEAFF. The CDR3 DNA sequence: TGTGCCAGCAGTTTAGGGCTAAACACTGAAGCTTTCTTT.